The text below deals with one TCR beta chain. Its specificity is unknown. The PCR ran on 60 Vbeta and 13 Jbeta primers. The data were produced by immunoSEQ multiplex PCR, yet TCRdb's version contains in-frame clones alone and is incomplete. This table holds tens of thousands of clones, around two thirds found once. Germline CDR1 reads KGHSH; CDR2 reads LQKENI. The CDR3 has 16 residues. The V end was cut by 3 bases, the J end by 4 bases, with 18 bases between. The data are from a study of cytomegalovirus exposure and HLA in healthy donors. Study information: From donors who were HLA-typed, an early data release held 70 million to 90 million unique TCRs. The study's findings and limits: In a later analysis, TCR association rates varied by HLA locus: DRB1 most, HLA-C fewest. It was likely that a cluster of highly shared sequence variants was a sequencing artifact.

The chain combines TRBV18 with TRBJ1-1; maybe TRBD1 (6 bases). Sequenced material: PBMCs. The TCR comes from a man aged 60 to 75 in good health and CMV-seropositive. This CDR3 reads CASSPFDRPLSTEAFF. CDR3 DNA sequence: TGTGCCAGCTCACCCTTTGACAGGCCGTTGAGCACTGAAGCTTTCTTT. The full variable domain, with the rest looked up from reference TRBV18 and TRBJ1-1, is NAGVMQNPRHLVRRRGQEARLRCSPMKGHSHVYWYRQLPEEGLKFMVYLQKENIIDESGMPKERFSAEFPKEGPSILRIQQVVRGDSAAYFCASSPFDRPLSTEAFFGQGTRLTVV.